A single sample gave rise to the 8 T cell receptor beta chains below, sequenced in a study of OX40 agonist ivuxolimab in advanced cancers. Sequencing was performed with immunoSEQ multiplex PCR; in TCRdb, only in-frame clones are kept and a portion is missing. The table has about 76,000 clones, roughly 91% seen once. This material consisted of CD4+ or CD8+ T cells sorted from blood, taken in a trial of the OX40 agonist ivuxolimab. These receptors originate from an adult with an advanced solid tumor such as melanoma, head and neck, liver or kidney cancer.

CDR3 residues: CASSRGAKNIQYF. The CDR3 DNA follows: TGTGCCAGTAGTCGAGGCGCCAAAAACATTCAGTACTTC. The genes are TRBV19 and TRBJ2-4; no clear D gene. Trimming removed 5 bases at V and 1 base at J, with 6 bases between. CDR1 LNHDA and CDR2 SQIVND come from the germline V gene (reference sequence). CDR3 length: 13 residues. Full variable domain (outside the CDR3, taken from reference TRBV19 and TRBJ2-4): DGGITQSPKYLFRKEGQNVTLSCEQNLNHDAMYWYRQDPGQGLRLIYYSQIVNDFQKGDIAEGYSVSREKKESFPLTVTSAQKNPTAFYLCASSRGAKNIQYFGAGTRLSVL.

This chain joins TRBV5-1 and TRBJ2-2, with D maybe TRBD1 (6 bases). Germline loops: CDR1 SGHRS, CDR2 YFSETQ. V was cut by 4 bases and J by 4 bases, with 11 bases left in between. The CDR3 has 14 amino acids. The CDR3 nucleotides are TGCGCCAGCAGCCCAGGACAGAGCACCGGGGAGCTGTTTTTT. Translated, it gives CASSPGQSTGELFF.

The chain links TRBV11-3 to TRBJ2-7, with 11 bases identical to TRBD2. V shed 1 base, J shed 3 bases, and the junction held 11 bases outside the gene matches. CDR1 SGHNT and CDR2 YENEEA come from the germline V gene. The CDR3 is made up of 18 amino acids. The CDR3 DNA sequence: TGTGCCAGCAGCTTAGTATCACTAGCGGGAGTCCCCGACTACGAGCAGTACTTC. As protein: CASSLVSLAGVPDYEQYF.

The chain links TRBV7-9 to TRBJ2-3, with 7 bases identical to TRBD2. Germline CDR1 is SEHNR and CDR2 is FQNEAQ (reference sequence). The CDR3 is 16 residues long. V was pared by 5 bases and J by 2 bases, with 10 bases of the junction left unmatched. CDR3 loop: CASSAAFGRSTDTQYF. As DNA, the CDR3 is TGTGCCAGCAGCGCCGCTTTCGGGAGGTCCACAGATACGCAGTATTTT.

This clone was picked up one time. The CDR3: CASSYLGENTGELFF. Here the CDR3 DNA reads TGTGCCAGCAGTTACTTGGGGGAGAACACCGGGGAGCTGTTTTTT. V usage is TRBV6-6 and J usage is TRBJ2-2, with D tentatively TRBD1 or TRBD2 (5 bases each). This CDR3 comprises 15 residues. CDR1 is MNHNY, CDR2 SVGAGI, per germline (reference sequence). V was clipped by 1 base and J by 1 base, with 7 bases between them.

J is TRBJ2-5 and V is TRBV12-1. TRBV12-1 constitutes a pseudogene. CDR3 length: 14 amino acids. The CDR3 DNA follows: TGTGCCAGCAACTTTGGAAGGGAATTCGTGACCCAGTACTTC. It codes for CASNFGREFVTQYF.

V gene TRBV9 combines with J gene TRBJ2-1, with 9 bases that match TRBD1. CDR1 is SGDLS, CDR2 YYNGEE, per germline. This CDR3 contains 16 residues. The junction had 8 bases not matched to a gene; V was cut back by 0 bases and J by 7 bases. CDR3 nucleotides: TGTGCCAGCAGCGTAGGGTTGGGACAGGGTAGTAATGAGCAGTTCTTC. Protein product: CASSVGLGQGSNEQFF. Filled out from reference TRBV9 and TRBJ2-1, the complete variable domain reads DSGVTQTPKHLITATGQRVTLRCSPRSGDLSVYWYQQSLDQGLQFLIQYYNGEERAKGNILERFSAQQFPDLHSELNLSSLELGDSALYFCASSVGLGQGSNEQFFGPGTRLTVL.

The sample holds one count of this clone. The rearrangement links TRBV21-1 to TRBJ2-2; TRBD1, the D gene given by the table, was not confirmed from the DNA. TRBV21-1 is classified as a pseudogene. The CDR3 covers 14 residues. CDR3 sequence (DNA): TGTGCCAGCAGCATCCGGGACAGCACCGGGGAGCTGTTTTTT. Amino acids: CASSIRDSTGELFF.